These T cell receptor beta chains were read from a single sample in a study of shared clonotypes between healthy human individuals. Measured with immunoSEQ multiplex PCR; TCRdb has only the in-frame clones, and not every one. The profile shows fewer than 3 million clones, 92% of them singletons. Sequenced: naive CD4+ T cells from PBMCs. Source of these receptors: a young man in good health. Some clones in this sample may be carry-over from other donors' samples. Both conserved end residues are part of each CDR3. Fields, in order: clone size, J gene, D gene, V gene, CDR3 protein, CDR3 DNA. The D gene is left open where the match is weak. Rows give clone size only sometimes, using once, few, many, or a class for an expanded clone.

>-|TRBJ2-7|-|TRBV5-8
CASDYEQYF
TGTGCCAGCGATTACGAGCAGTACTTC
>-|TRBJ2-5|-|TRBV7-6
CASSSRTGKETQYF
TGTGCCAGCAGCTCCCGGACCGGGAAAGAGACCCAGTACTTC
>-|TRBJ1-5|-|TRBV9
CASSVGGAFNQPQHF
TGTGCCAGCAGCGTAGGTGGGGCGTTCAATCAGCCCCAGCATTTT
>-|TRBJ2-5|-|TRBV5-1
CASSLVAGMGETQYF
TGCGCCAGCAGCTTGGTCGCTGGGATGGGAGAGACCCAGTACTTC
>-|TRBJ2-1|-|TRBV18
CASSRLDPNLNEQFF
TGTGCCAGCTCACGACTAGACCCAAACCTCAATGAGCAGTTCTTC
>-|TRBJ2-5|TRBD1|TRBV7-3
CASSTTGGAGQETQYF
TGTGCCAGCAGCACGACAGGGGGCGCCGGACAAGAGACCCAGTACTTC
>once|TRBJ1-1|-|TRBV2
CASNFQGWDTEAFF
TGTGCCAGCAACTTCCAGGGTTGGGACACTGAAGCTTTCTTT
>-|TRBJ1-2|-|TRBV7-8
CASSLEGVTNYGYTF
TGTGCCAGCAGCTTAGAGGGGGTTACCAACTATGGCTACACCTTC
>-|TRBJ2-7|-|TRBV11-2
CASSLDYITGTPRYEQYF
TGTGCCAGCAGCTTAGACTACATTACCGGGACCCCCCGCTACGAGCAGTACTTC
>-|TRBJ1-1|-|TRBV5-1
CASSLETVNTEAFF
TGCGCCAGCAGCTTGGAGACGGTCAACACTGAAGCTTTCTTT